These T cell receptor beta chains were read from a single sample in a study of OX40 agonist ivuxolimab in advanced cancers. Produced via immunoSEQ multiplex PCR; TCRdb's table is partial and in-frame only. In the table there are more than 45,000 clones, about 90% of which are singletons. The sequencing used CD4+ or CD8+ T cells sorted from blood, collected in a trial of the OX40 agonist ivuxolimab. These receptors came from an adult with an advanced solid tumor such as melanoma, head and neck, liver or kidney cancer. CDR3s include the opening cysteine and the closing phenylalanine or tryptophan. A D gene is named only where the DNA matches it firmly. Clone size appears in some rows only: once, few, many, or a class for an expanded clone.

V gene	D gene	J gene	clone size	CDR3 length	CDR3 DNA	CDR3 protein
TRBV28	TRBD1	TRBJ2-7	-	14	TGTGCCAGCAGTCCCGGGACAGCCTCCTACGAGCAGTACTTC	CASSPGTASYEQYF
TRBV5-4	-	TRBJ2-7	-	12	TGTGCCAGCAGCTGGCCGACCGGCGAGCAGTACTTC	CASSWPTGEQYF
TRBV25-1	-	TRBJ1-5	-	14	TGTGCCAGCAGTGGTAGCGGGAGGGATCAGCCCCAGCATTTT	CASSGSGRDQPQHF
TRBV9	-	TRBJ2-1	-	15	TGTGCCAGCAGCGTCACAGGTGGGGCCTACAATGAGCAGTTCTTC	CASSVTGGAYNEQFF
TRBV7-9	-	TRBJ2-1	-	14	TGTGCCAGCAGCTCCCCAGTAGGAGACAATGAGCAGTTCTTC	CASSSPVGDNEQFF
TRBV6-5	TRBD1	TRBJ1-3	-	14	TGTGCCAGCAGTCTCGGACAGGGTGGAAACACCATATATTTT	CASSLGQGGNTIYF
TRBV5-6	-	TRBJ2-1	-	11	TGTGCCAGCAGCTTGTTCGGTGAGCAGTTCTTC	CASSLFGEQFF
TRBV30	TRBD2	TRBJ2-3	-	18	TGTGCCTGGAGGGCAGATTGGGGGACTAGCGGGGGTAAAGATACGCAGTATTTT	CAWRADWGTSGGKDTQYF
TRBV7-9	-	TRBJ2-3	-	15	TGTGCCAGCAGCTTAGCTTTCTACAGGGAAGATACGCAGTATTTT	CASSLAFYREDTQYF
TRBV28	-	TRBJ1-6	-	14	TGTGCCAGCAGTCGGCAGACTGATAATTCACCCCTCCACTTT	CASSRQTDNSPLHF
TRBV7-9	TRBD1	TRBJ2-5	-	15	TGTGCCAGCAGCTTGGGGACAGGGGGCCGAGAGACCCAGTACTTC	CASSLGTGGRETQYF
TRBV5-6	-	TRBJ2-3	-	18	TGTGCCAGCAGCTTGCGTGGGGGGGCCTTGAGTAGCACAGATACGCAGTATTTT	CASSLRGGALSSTDTQYF
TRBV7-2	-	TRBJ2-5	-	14	TGTGCCAGCAGCTTAGGGGCAGGGGGGGAGACCCAGTACTTC	CASSLGAGGETQYF
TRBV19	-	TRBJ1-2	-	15	TGTGCCAGTACCGTCGAGCTCGAGGCTAACTATGGCTACACCTTC	CASTVELEANYGYTF
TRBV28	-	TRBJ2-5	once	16	TGTGCCAGCAGTCCCCACACACTCCCTCTCCAAGAGACCCAGTACTTC	CASSPHTLPLQETQYF
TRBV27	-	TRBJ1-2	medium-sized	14	TGTGCCAGCAGTTTAGGTCCGGGAGGCTATGGCTACACCTTC	CASSLGPGGYGYTF
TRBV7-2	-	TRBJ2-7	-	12	TGTGCCAGCTCGACCTCACTTAACGAGCAGTACTTC	CASSTSLNEQYF
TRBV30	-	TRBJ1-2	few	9	TGTGCCTGGAGTGACCCACACACCTTC	CAWSDPHTF
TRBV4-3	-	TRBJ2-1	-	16	TGCGCCAGCAGCCAAGGCGCTCTGAGCTCCTACAATGAGCAGTTCTTC	CASSQGALSSYNEQFF
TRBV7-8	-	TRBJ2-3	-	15	TGTGCCAGCAGCTACGGGGGGCTGGGCACAGATACGCAGTATTTT	CASSYGGLGTDTQYF
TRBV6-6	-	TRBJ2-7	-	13	TGTGCCAGCAGCCCCTCTGCCGGGGGCGAGCAGTACTTC	CASSPSAGGEQYF
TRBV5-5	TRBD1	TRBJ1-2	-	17	TGTGCCAGCAGCTGGGAAAGAATGGGACAGATTAACTATGGCTACACCTTC	CASSWERMGQINYGYTF